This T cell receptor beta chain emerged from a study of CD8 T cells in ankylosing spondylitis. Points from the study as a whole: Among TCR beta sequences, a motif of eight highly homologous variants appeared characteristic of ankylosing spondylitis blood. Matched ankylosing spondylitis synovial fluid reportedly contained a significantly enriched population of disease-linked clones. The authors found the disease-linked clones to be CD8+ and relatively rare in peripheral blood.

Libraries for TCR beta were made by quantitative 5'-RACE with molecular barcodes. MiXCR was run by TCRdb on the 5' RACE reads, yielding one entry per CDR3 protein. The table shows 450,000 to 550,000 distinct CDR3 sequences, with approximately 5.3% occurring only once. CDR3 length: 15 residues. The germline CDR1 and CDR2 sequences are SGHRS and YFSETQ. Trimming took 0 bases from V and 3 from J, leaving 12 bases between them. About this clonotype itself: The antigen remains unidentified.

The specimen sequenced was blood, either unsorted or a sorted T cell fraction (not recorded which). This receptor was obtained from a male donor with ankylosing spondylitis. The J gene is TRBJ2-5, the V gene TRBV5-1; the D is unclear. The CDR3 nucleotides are TGCGCCAGCAGCTTGGCCATGGGCGGAGAAGAGACCCAGTACTTC. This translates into CASSLAMGGEETQYF.